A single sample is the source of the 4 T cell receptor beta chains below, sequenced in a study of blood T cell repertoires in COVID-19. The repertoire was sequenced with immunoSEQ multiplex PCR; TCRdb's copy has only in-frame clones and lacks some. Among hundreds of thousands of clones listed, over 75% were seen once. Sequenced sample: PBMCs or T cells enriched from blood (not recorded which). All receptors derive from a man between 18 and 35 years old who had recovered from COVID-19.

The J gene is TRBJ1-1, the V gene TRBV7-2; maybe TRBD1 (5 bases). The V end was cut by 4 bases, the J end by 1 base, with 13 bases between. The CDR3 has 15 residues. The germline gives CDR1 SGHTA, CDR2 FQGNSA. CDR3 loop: CASSSGGAANTEAFF. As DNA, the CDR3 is TGTGCCAGCAGCTCCGGGGGTGCAGCGAACACTGAAGCTTTCTTT.

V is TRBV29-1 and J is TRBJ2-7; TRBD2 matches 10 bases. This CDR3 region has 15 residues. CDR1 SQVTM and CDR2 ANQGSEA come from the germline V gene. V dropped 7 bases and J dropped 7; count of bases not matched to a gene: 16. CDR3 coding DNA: TGCAGCGCCCAAGGGCTAGCGGGAGACGCCGGGGAGCAGTACTTC. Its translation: CSAQGLAGDAGEQYF.

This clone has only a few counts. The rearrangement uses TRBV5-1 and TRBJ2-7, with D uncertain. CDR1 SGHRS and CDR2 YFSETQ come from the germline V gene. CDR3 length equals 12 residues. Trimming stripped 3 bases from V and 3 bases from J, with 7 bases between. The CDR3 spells CASSSSLYEQYF. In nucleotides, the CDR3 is TGCGCCAGCAGCTCTTCCCTCTACGAGCAGTACTTC.

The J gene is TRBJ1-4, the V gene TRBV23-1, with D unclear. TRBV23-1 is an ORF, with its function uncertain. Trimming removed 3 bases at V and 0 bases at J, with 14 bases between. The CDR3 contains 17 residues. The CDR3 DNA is TGCGCCAGCAGTCAGTGTCGCTCAGGCCCAACTAATGAAAAACTGTTTTTT. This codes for CASSQCRSGPTNEKLFF.